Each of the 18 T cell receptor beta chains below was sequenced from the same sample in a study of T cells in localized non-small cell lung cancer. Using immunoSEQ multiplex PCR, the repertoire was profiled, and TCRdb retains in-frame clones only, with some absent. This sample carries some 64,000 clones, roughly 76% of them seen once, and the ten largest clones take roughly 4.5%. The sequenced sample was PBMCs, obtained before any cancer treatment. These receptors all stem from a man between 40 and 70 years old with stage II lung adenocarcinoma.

This CDR3 is CASSIMGVRETQYF. CDR3 nucleotide sequence: TGTGCCAGTAGTATAATGGGGGTCCGAGAGACCCAGTACTTC. V usage is TRBV19 and J usage is TRBJ2-5; D is perhaps TRBD1 or TRBD2 (5 bases each). CDR1 is LNHDA and CDR2 is SQIVND in the germline V gene (reference sequence). Trimming took 2 bases from V and 4 from J, leaving 11 bases between them. CDR3 length equals 14 residues.

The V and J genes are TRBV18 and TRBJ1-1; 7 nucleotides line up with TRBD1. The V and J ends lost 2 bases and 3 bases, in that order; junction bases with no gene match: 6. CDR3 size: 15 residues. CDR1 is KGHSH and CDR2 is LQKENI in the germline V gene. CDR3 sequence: CASSPFQGDDTEAFF. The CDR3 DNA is TGTGCCAGCTCACCATTCCAGGGGGACGACACTGAAGCTTTCTTT. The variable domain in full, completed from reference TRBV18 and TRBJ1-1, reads NAGVMQNPRHLVRRRGQEARLRCSPMKGHSHVYWYRQLPEEGLKFMVYLQKENIIDESGMPKERFSAEFPKEGPSILRIQQVVRGDSAAYFCASSPFQGDDTEAFFGQGTRLTVV.

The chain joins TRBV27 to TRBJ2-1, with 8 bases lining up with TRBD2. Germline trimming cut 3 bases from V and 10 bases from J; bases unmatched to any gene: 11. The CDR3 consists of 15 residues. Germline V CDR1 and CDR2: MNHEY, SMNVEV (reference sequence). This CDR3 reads CASSFYGRAPGEQFF. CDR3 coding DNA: TGTGCCAGCAGTTTTTACGGGAGGGCCCCAGGGGAGCAGTTCTTC.

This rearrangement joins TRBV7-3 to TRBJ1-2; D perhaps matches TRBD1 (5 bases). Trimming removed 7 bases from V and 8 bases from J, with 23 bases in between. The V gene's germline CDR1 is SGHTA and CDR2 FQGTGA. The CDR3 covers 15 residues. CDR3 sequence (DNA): TGTGCCAGCACCTCTCCGGGGCTTTCTCTCCAGGGCTACACCTTC. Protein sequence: CASTSPGLSLQGYTF.

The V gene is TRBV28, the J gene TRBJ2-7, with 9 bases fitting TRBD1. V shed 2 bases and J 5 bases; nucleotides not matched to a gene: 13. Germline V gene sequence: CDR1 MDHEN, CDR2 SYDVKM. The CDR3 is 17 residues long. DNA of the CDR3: TGTGCCAGCAGTTTAGCCTTTCGACAGGGGGGGTGGGACGAGCAGTACTTC. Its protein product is CASSLAFRQGGWDEQYF.

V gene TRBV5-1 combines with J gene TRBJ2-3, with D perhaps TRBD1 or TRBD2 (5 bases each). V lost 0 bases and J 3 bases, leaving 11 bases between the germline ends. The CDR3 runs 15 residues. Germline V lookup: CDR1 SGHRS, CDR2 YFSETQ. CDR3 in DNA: TGCGCCAGCAGCTTGGGAGGGGTAGGAACAGATACGCAGTATTTT. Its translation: CASSLGGVGTDTQYF. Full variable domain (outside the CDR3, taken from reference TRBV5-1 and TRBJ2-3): KAGVTQTPRYLIKTRGQQVTLSCSPISGHRSVSWYQQTPGQGLQFLFEYFSETQRNKGNFPGRFSGRQFSNSRSEMNVSTLELGDSALYLCASSLGGVGTDTQYFGPGTRLTVL.

The DNA of the CDR3 is TGTGCCAGCAGCTTAGGGGGAAATGAGCAGTTCTTC. Protein sequence: CASSLGGNEQFF. The chain links TRBV13 to TRBJ2-1, with D unclear. The V and J ends lost 0 bases and 7 bases respectively, with 4 bases between them. The germline gives CDR1 PRHDT, CDR2 FYEKMQ (reference sequence). CDR3 length: 12 amino acids.

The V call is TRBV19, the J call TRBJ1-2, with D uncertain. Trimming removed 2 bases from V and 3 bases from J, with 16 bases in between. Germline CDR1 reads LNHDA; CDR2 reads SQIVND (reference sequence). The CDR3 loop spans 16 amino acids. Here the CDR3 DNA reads TGTGCCAGTAGTATAAGCCAGGCCAATAAGGACTATGGCTACACCTTC. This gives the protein CASSISQANKDYGYTF.

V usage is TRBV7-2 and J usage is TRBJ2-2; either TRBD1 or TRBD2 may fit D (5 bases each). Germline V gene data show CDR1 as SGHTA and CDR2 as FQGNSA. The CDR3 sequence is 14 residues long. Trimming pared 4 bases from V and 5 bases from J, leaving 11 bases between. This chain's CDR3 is CASSSGPFTGELFF. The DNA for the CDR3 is TGTGCCAGCAGCTCGGGACCTTTTACCGGGGAGCTGTTTTTT.

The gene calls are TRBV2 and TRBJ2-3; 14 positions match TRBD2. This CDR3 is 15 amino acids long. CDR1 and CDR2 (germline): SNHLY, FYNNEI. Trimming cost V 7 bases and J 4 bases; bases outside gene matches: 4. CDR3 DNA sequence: TGTGCCAGCACCTTGACTAGCGGGAGGGCAGATACGCAGTATTTT. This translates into CASTLTSGRADTQYF.

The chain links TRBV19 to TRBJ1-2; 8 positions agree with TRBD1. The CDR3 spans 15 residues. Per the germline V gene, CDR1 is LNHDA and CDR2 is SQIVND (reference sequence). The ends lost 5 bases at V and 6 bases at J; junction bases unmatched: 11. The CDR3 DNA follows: TGTGCCAGTAGTGAGCAAAGGGCAGGGGGCGATGGCTACACCTTC. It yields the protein CASSEQRAGGDGYTF. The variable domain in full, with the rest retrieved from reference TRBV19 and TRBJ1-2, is DGGITQSPKYLFRKEGQNVTLSCEQNLNHDAMYWYRQDPGQGLRLIYYSQIVNDFQKGDIAEGYSVSREKKESFPLTVTSAQKNPTAFYLCASSEQRAGGDGYTFGSGTRLTVV.

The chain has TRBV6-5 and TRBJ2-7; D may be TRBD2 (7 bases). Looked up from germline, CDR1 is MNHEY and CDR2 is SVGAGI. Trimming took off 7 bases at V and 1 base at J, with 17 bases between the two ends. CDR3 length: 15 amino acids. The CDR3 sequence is CASNPTGGRSYEQYF. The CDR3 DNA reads TGTGCCAGCAACCCAACGGGGGGCAGATCCTACGAGCAGTACTTC.

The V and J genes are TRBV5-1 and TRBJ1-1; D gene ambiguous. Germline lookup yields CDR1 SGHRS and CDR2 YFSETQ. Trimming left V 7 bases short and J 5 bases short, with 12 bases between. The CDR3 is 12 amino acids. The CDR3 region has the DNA TGCGCCAGCGCGGGAGAGGTGACTGAAGCTTTCTTT. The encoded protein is CASAGEVTEAFF.

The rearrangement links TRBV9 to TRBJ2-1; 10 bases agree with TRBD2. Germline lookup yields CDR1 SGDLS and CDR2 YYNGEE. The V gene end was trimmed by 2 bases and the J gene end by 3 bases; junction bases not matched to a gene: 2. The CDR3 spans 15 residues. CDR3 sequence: CASSVGTSVYNEQFF. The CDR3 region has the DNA TGTGCCAGCAGCGTCGGGACTAGCGTCTACAATGAGCAGTTCTTC.

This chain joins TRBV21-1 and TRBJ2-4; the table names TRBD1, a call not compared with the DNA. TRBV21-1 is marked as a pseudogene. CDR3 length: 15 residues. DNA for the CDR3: TGTGCCAGCAGCAGCCGGACAGGAAACAAAAACATTCAGTACTTC. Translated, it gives CASSSRTGNKNIQYF.

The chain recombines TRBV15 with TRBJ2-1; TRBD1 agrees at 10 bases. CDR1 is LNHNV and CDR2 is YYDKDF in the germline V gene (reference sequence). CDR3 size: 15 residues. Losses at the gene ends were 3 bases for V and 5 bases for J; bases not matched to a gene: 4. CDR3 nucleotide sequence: TGTGCCACCAGCAGTCGTGGACAGGGGGACAATGAGCAGTTCTTC. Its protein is CATSSRGQGDNEQFF.

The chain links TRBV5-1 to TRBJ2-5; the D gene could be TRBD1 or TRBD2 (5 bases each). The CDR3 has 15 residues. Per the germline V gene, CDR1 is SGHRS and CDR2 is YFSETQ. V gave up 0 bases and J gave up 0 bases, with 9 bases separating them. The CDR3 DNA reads TGCGCCAGCAGCTTGGGTGGGGGAGACCAAGAGACCCAGTACTTC. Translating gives CASSLGGGDQETQYF.

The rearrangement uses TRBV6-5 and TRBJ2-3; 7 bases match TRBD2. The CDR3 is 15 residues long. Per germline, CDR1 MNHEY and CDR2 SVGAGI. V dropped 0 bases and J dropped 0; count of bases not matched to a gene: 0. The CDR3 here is CASSYSGLSTDTQYF. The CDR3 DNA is TGTGCCAGCAGTTACTCGGGACTAAGCACAGATACGCAGTATTTT.